This T cell receptor beta chain was identified in a study of Ad26.COV2.S vaccination and SARS-CoV-2 variants. Across the whole study: Intramuscularly, Ad26.COV2.S was given either once or twice, 56 days apart. Study observations and caveats: Those who received vaccine or placebo ended up with similar non-spike TCR breadth.

Profiled with immunoSEQ multiplex PCR; TCRdb holds only in-frame clones, not every one. The data show roughly 420,000 clones, with approximately 92% seen just once and about 2.7% held by the top ten. The length of the CDR3 is 16 residues. Trimming at V came to 5 bases and at J to 1 base, leaving 7 bases not matched to a gene. Germline CDR1 is KGHSH and CDR2 is LQKENI. About this clone itself: What it binds is unknown.

Treatment denoted: some 19 received Ad26.COV2.S at low or high dose, single or two shots; about 5 received placebo; per-sample allocation not given. Sampling occurred on day 63 after the first vaccine or placebo injection. As its vector, the vaccine had Ad26, which expressed Wuhan-strain SARS-CoV-2 spike. The sample was peripheral blood, taken in a trial of Ad26.COV2.S vaccine versus placebo. The genes are TRBV18 and TRBJ2-2, with 7 bases fitting TRBD1. This TCR was recovered from a person between 18 and 60 years old who received the Ad26.COV2.S COVID-19 vaccine or a placebo. Here the CDR3 DNA reads TGTGCCAGCTCATCCACGGGACAGATGAACACCGGGGAGCTGTTTTTT. Its translation is CASSSTGQMNTGELFF.